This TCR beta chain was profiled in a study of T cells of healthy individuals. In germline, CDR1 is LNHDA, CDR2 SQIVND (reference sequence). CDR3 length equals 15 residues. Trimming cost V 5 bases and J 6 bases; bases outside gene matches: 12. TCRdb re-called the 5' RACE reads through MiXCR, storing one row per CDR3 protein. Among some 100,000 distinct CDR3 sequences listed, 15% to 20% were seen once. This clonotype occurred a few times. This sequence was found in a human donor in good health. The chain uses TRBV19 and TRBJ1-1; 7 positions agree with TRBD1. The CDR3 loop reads CASSQGATGSAEAFF. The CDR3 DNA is TGTGCCAGTAGTCAGGGCGCGACAGGGTCCGCTGAAGCTTTCTTT.